This entry concerns a single TCR beta chain. The protocol was immunoSEQ multiplex PCR, while the TCRdb copy is restricted to in-frame clones and leaves out a portion. The sample gives some 31,000 clones, approximately 91% of which show up once; almost 10% is in the top ten. This sample was included in a study of blood T cell repertoires in COVID-19. The sample consisted of peripheral blood. This clonotype was obtained from a human donor with active COVID-19. The donor label of this sample is uncertain.

DNA for the CDR3: TGTGCCAGCAGCTTAGGGCGGGGAGGGATACAGGGTGAGCAGTTCTTC. Residues: CASSLGRGGIQGEQFF. The chain uses TRBV7-3 and TRBJ2-1; D might be TRBD2 (7 bases). The germline V gene has CDR1 SGHTA and CDR2 FQGTGA. This CDR3 has 16 amino acids. V was pared by 2 bases and J by 9 bases, with 20 bases between.